This TCR beta chain was sequenced during a study of shared clonotypes between healthy human individuals. Overall study context: Donors had three CD4 naive, three CD4 memory, two CD8 naive and one CD8 memory plate apiece. Regarding the study as a whole: Non-shared clonotypes had lower generation probabilities than clonotypes shared by all four sorted-subset donors. Between a handful of donors, naive CD4 clonotypes were shared at a level of about 5%.

The CDR3 runs to 14 residues. CDR1 and CDR2 (germline): MNHEY, SMNVEV (reference sequence). V shed 3 bases and J shed 3 bases, with 9 bases lying between them. This table comes from immunoSEQ multiplex PCR, and its TCRdb copy is limited to in-frame clones, with some not included. This repertoire shows 2 million to 2.5 million clones, about 94% found once; its top ten account for about 1.1%. Regarding this clone: Its antigen is as yet unknown. The same CDR3 arises from other DNA sequences in this sample as well.

The naive CD8 population came from CD45RO-negative cells selected for CCR7, without terminally differentiated effector memory CD45RA+ cells. All donors qualified as healthy HIV-negative adults and had experienced no recent acute infections or vaccinations. This clonotype originated in a young man in good health. V usage is TRBV27 and J usage is TRBJ1-5; D gene uncertain. Sequenced material: naive CD8+ T cells sorted from blood. CDR3 residues: CASSLVGSNQPQHF. The CDR3 coding sequence is TGTGCCAGCAGTTTGGTTGGCTCCAATCAGCCCCAGCATTTT.